The 30 T cell receptor beta chains in this list originate from one sample, sequenced in a study of CD8+ T cells in alopecia areata. The treatment here: oral pan-JAK inhibitor, 5-10 mg twice daily. It was cDNA, reverse transcribed from extracted RNA, that served as the sequencing template. Here immunoSEQ multiplex PCR was the method, and the copy in TCRdb shows in-frame clones only, minus some. The profile shows some 80,000 clones, roughly 70% of them singletons. Specimen: CD8+ T cells sorted from blood, collected at week 24, from a patient treated with tofacitinib. The source is a human donor with alopecia areata.

The CDR3: CASSYGWGPYEQYF. DNA for the CDR3: TGTGCCAGCAGTTACGGGTGGGGGCCCTACGAGCAGTACTTC. V is TRBV6-5 and J is TRBJ2-7; D is possibly TRBD1 (6 bases). The V end lost 2 bases, the J end lost 2 bases, and 10 bases lay between the germline ends. CDR3 length: 14 amino acids. The germline CDR1 and CDR2 sequences are MNHEY and SVGAGI.

This clone was recorded at least ten times. The chain has TRBV7-9 and TRBJ2-2; D unresolved. V lost 8 bases to trimming and J lost 0 bases, with 7 bases between them. Germline assignment: CDR1 SEHNR and CDR2 FQNEAQ (reference sequence). The CDR3 covers 13 residues. CDR3 sequence reads: CASSETNTGELFF. The CDR3 nucleotides read TGTGCCAGCTCGGAGACGAACACCGGGGAGCTGTTTTTT.

CDR3 in DNA: TGTGCCACCAAGGCTGGGGGACTAGCGGGAGTTCCCACCTACGAGCAGTACTTC. This sequence encodes CATKAGGLAGVPTYEQYF. This chain connects TRBV28 to TRBJ2-7; 14 nucleotides line up with TRBD2. The CDR3 loop spans 18 amino acids. Germline values: CDR1 MDHEN, CDR2 SYDVKM. Unmatched junction bases numbered 16, after V lost 10 bases and J lost 2 bases. Full variable domain (rest looked up from reference TRBV28 and TRBJ2-7): DVKVTQSSRYLVKRTGEKVFLECVQDMDHENMFWYRQDPGLGLRLIYFSYDVKMKEKGDIPEGYSVSREKKERFSLILESASTNQTSMYLCATKAGGLAGVPTYEQYFGPGTRLTVT.

The V and J genes are TRBV7-9 and TRBJ1-5; the D is unclear. The CDR3 spans 12 residues. Per germline, CDR1 SEHNR and CDR2 FQNEAQ (reference sequence). The V end was cut by 5 bases, the J end by 7 bases, with 9 bases between. The CDR3 region is CASSIPGQPQHF. In nucleotides, the CDR3 is TGTGCCAGCAGCATTCCTGGACAGCCCCAGCATTTT.

The chain carries TRBV5-1 and TRBJ2-1, with 9 bases identical to TRBD2. V dropped 4 bases and J dropped 3; count of bases not matched to a gene: 8. The CDR3 is 16 residues long. Germline V gene lookup returns CDR1 SGHRS and CDR2 YFSETQ. The CDR3: CASSVTGTSYYNEQFF. DNA for the CDR3: TGCGCCAGCAGCGTGACCGGGACTAGCTACTACAATGAGCAGTTCTTC.

Points on this clone: One end of the junction fails to match germline, which may point to a read error. CDR3 nucleotides: TGTGCCTTCAGCACTCCGGAGCGGTTCTTC. Its protein is CAFSTPERFF. This sequence joins TRBV30 and TRBJ2-1, with D hard to call. Looked up from germline, CDR1 is GTSNPN and CDR2 is SVGIG (reference sequence). This CDR3 contains 10 residues.

This clone was seen only a few times. The gene calls are TRBV5-6 and TRBJ2-2; D gene unclear. Trimming removed 6 bases at V and 6 bases at J, with 12 bases between. The germline V gene has CDR1 SGHDT and CDR2 YYEEEE. The CDR3 sequence is 13 residues long. CDR3 DNA: TGTGCCAGCACGTTGTTAGGATCCGGGGAGCTGTTTTTT. Amino acid sequence: CASTLLGSGELFF. The full variable domain, rest sourced from reference TRBV5-6 and TRBJ2-2, is DAGVTQSPTHLIKTRGQQVTLRCSPKSGHDTVSWYQQALGQGPQFIFQYYEEEERQRGNFPDRFSGHQFPNYSSELNVNALLLGDSALYLCASTLLGSGELFFGEGSRLTVL.

This chain connects TRBV4-1 to TRBJ1-4; D is ambiguous. The length of the CDR3 is 11 residues. Per germline, CDR1 MGHRA and CDR2 YSYEKL. The germline V and J ends were trimmed by 1 base and 12 bases, with 6 bases remaining between them. Here the CDR3 DNA reads TGCGCCAGCAGCCAAGGACTTGAACTGTTTTTT. As protein: CASSQGLELFF.

The chain has TRBV6-5 and TRBJ1-5; 8 nucleotides align to TRBD1. After removal of 6 bases from V and 4 bases from J, the junction contained 5 bases not matched to a gene. CDR1 and CDR2 (germline): MNHEY, SVGAGI. This CDR3 region has 14 residues. The chain's CDR3 is CASRGRDRNQPQHF. For the CDR3, the DNA is TGTGCCAGCAGGGGACGGGACAGGAATCAGCCCCAGCATTTT.

The chain recombines TRBV30 with TRBJ2-3; D may be TRBD2 (6 bases). This CDR3 has 13 amino acids. The germline gives CDR1 GTSNPN, CDR2 SVGIG (reference sequence). The CDR3 DNA reads as TGTGCGTGTCTAGCGCCGTCCACAGATACGCAGTATTTT. This translates into CACLAPSTDTQYF. Based on the CDR3 plus reference TRBV30 and TRBJ2-3, the full variable domain is SQTIHQWPATLVQPVGSPLSLECTVEGTSNPNLYWYRQAAGRGLQLLFYSVGIGQISSEVPQNLSASRPQDRQFILSSKKLLLSDSGFYLCACLAPSTDTQYFGPGTRLTVL.

This sequence joins TRBV7-6 and TRBJ2-5, with TRBD2 matching over 10 bases. Germline values: CDR1 SGHVS, CDR2 FNYEAQ. With V trimmed by 5 bases and J by 5 bases, 8 bases remained unmatched. The CDR3 runs to 15 residues. The CDR3 DNA sequence: TGTGCCAGCAGCCTGAGACTAGCGGGCGGTGAGACCCAGTACTTC. Encoded protein: CASSLRLAGGETQYF.

The table lists this clone with a few counts. The chain carries TRBV27 and TRBJ1-5; D is uncertain. Trimming shortened V by 3 bases and J by 6 bases, and 9 bases separated the two germline ends. The CDR3 spans 13 residues. CDR1 is MNHEY and CDR2 is SMNVEV in the germline V gene (reference sequence). CDR3 DNA: TGTGCCAGCAGTTTGAAGGTGACTCAGCCCCAGCATTTT. Translation gives CASSLKVTQPQHF.

The V and J genes are TRBV6-5 and TRBJ1-3; D is possibly TRBD1 (5 bases). Germline V gene lookup returns CDR1 MNHEY and CDR2 SVGAGI. V was trimmed by 5 bases and J by 0 bases, leaving 8 bases between them. The CDR3 totals 14 residues. In DNA form, the CDR3 reads TGTGCCAGCAGTCCAGGGATCTCTGGAAACACCATATATTTT. Translating gives CASSPGISGNTIYF.

The CDR3 DNA sequence: TGTGCCAGCAGCTTCTTAGAAACAGATACGCAGTATTTT. Protein product: CASSFLETDTQYF. The chain links TRBV7-9 to TRBJ2-3; D not certain. There are 13 residues in the CDR3. Per the germline V gene, CDR1 is SEHNR and CDR2 is FQNEAQ (reference sequence). V was clipped by 3 bases and J by 3 bases, with 7 bases between them.

Only a few counts were recorded for this clone. The chain recombines TRBV19 with TRBJ2-2, with D unresolved. Germline V gene lookup returns CDR1 LNHDA and CDR2 SQIVND (reference sequence). The CDR3 consists of 15 residues. The V end lost 3 bases, the J end lost 1 base, and 9 bases lay between the germline ends. The CDR3 sequence: CASSIRTVNTGELFF. CDR3 in DNA: TGTGCCAGTAGTATCCGGACGGTGAACACCGGGGAGCTGTTTTTT.

This clone was detected once. The rearrangement links TRBV15 to TRBJ1-1, with D tentatively TRBD1 (6 bases). V was pared by 2 bases and J by 0 bases, with 10 bases between. The germline V gene has CDR1 LNHNV and CDR2 YYDKDF (reference sequence). This CDR3 contains 15 residues. DNA for the CDR3: TGTGCCACCAGCAGATCCGACAGGCTGAACACTGAAGCTTTCTTT. Translation gives CATSRSDRLNTEAFF.

CDR3 nucleotide sequence: TGTGCCAGCAGTTACGGCGGGGGGCCATATTACGAGCAGTACTTC. This encodes CASSYGGGPYYEQYF. This chain connects TRBV6-5 to TRBJ2-7, with 8 bases lining up with TRBD2. V dropped 2 bases and J dropped 4; count of bases not matched to a gene: 7. This CDR3 is built from 15 residues. Per the germline V gene, CDR1 is MNHEY and CDR2 is SVGAGI.

J is TRBJ1-5 and V is TRBV4-1; no clear D. With 1 base removed from V and 2 bases from J, the gap between germline ends came to 9 bases. CDR3 length: 15 amino acids. In germline, CDR1 is MGHRA, CDR2 YSYEKL. The CDR3 reads CASSQVDGGNQPQHF. CDR3 coding DNA: TGCGCCAGCAGCCAAGTTGACGGTGGCAATCAGCCCCAGCATTTT.

Only one count was recorded for this clone. The genes are TRBV4-3 and TRBJ2-7; 7 bases agree with TRBD2. This CDR3 spans 15 amino acids. Germline trimming cut 0 bases from V and 5 bases from J; bases unmatched to any gene: 7. CDR1 and CDR2 (germline): LGHNA, YSLEER. CDR3 loop: CASSQEAGTLDEQYF. The DNA for the CDR3 is TGCGCCAGCAGCCAAGAAGCGGGGACCCTTGACGAGCAGTACTTC.

V usage is TRBV28 and J usage is TRBJ2-1, with 9 bases matching TRBD1. Germline assignment: CDR1 MDHEN and CDR2 SYDVKM. CDR3 length equals 14 residues. Unmatched junction bases numbered 9, after V lost 7 bases and J lost 8 bases. CDR3 coding DNA: TGTGCCAGCAACCGGGACAGGGTACTCCATGAGCAGTTCTTC. Translating gives CASNRDRVLHEQFF.

J is TRBJ1-2 and V is TRBV4-1; no reliable D call. Germline lookup yields CDR1 MGHRA and CDR2 YSYEKL. The CDR3 contains 12 residues. V shed 3 bases and J shed 8 bases, with 10 bases lying between them. This CDR3 reads CASSQDGRGYTF. The CDR3 coding sequence is TGCGCCAGCAGCCAGGACGGACGAGGCTACACCTTC.

By sample share, this clone is medium-sized. The rearrangement links TRBV6-1 to TRBJ1-1; tentatively, D is TRBD1 (5 bases). CDR1 MNHNS and CDR2 SASEGT come from the germline V gene. Trimming pared 6 bases from V and 4 bases from J, leaving 18 bases between. This CDR3 contains 15 residues. Here the CDR3 reads CASSLATAGATEAFF. CDR3 DNA sequence: TGTGCCAGCAGCCTCGCCACAGCCGGGGCCACTGAAGCTTTCTTT.

The chain combines TRBV7-2 with TRBJ2-2, with D possibly being TRBD1 (6 bases). Trimming pared 5 bases from V and 4 bases from J, leaving 11 bases between. The CDR3 consists of 14 residues. Germline lookup yields CDR1 SGHTA and CDR2 FQGNSA. The CDR3 DNA reads as TGTGCCAGCAGCGCCAGGGGCTCCACCGGGGAGCTGTTTTTT. Amino acids: CASSARGSTGELFF.

On this clone: Other nucleotide sequences in the sample specify the same CDR3. The chain employs TRBV5-1 and TRBJ1-1; D perhaps matches TRBD1 (5 bases). The V end lost 0 bases, the J end lost 5 bases, and 11 bases lay between the germline ends. This CDR3 region has 14 residues. Germline-derived CDR1 and CDR2 are SGHRS and YFSETQ. The CDR3: CASSLAGTGTEAFF. The CDR3 DNA sequence: TGCGCCAGCAGCTTGGCGGGGACTGGTACTGAAGCTTTCTTT.

This clone appeared a few times. This rearrangement joins TRBV28 to TRBJ1-4; D gene ambiguous. Germline CDR1 is MDHEN and CDR2 is SYDVKM. V lost 3 bases and J 7 bases, leaving 24 bases between the germline ends. CDR3 length: 18 amino acids. This chain's CDR3 is CASSLRDVLFAPIEKLFF. The DNA of the CDR3 is TGTGCCAGCAGTTTGCGTGACGTCCTTTTCGCACCGATTGAAAAACTGTTTTTT.

The rearrangement links TRBV4-1 to TRBJ1-2; 9 nucleotides align to TRBD1. In germline, CDR1 is MGHRA, CDR2 YSYEKL. CDR3 length equals 17 residues. Germline trimming cut 1 base from V and 1 base from J; bases unmatched to any gene: 7. In DNA, the CDR3 is TGCGCCAGCAGCCAAGTGGACAGGGGTCTCCTTAACTATGGCTACACCTTC. Protein product: CASSQVDRGLLNYGYTF.

The chain recombines TRBV29-1 with TRBJ2-7; tentatively, D is TRBD1 (5 bases). The CDR3 length is 13 residues. CDR1 SQVTM and CDR2 ANQGSEA come from the germline V gene. V was cut by 2 bases and J by 3 bases, with 11 bases left in between. The CDR3 coding sequence is TGCAGCGTTGAACAAACAGGTGACTACGAGCAGTACTTC. This codes for CSVEQTGDYEQYF.

This clone was seen more than once but under ten times. V and J are TRBV29-1 and TRBJ2-3; 8 nucleotides match TRBD2. CDR3 length: 13 residues. CDR1 is SQVTM and CDR2 is ANQGSEA in the germline V gene. V lost 8 bases, J lost 5 bases, and 9 bases stayed unmatched. The CDR3 is CSFVGGGLDTQYF. CDR3 coding DNA: TGCAGCTTTGTTGGCGGGGGGCTAGATACGCAGTATTTT.

This chain connects TRBV19 to TRBJ2-3; D remains ambiguous. The germline gives CDR1 LNHDA, CDR2 SQIVND (reference sequence). This CDR3 spans 13 amino acids. Trimming left V 8 bases short and J 3 bases short, with 12 bases between. The CDR3 bases are TGTGCCAGTTTCGGCGGTACTACAGATACGCAGTATTTT. Its translation: CASFGGTTDTQYF.

This chain joins TRBV6-4 and TRBJ1-1; 7 nucleotides align to TRBD1. There are 14 residues in the CDR3. CDR1 and CDR2 from the germline V gene are MRHNA and SNTAGT. The V segment lost 6 bases and the J segment 1 base; nucleotides outside the gene matches: 5. The CDR3 nucleotides are TGTGCCAGCAGCCAGGGGGATGGGAACACTGAAGCTTTCTTT. This translates into CASSQGDGNTEAFF.